Presented here are 17 T cell receptor beta chains from one specimen sequenced in a study of T cell clonality in common variable immunodeficiency (dated by TCRdb to 2013 to 2016). Library construction relied on the immunoSEQ multiplex PCR assay. TCRdb stores this immuneACCESS table with in-frame sequences only. Part of the clones is absent; in the studies checked, under half of the shortfall reflects unresolved V genes, and no reason is known for the rest. For this sample the table reports 35,000 or so clones, with no clone seen just once. Around 3.1% of the sample rests with the top ten. The sequenced sample consisted of peripheral blood mononuclear cells. The receptors derive from a person between 18 and 69 years old in good health.

The sample holds many counts of this clone. The read ends 3 residues early relative to the CDR3; the germline J gene fills the gap. The chain carries TRBV19 and TRBJ2-1; no reliable D call. Germline values: CDR1 LNHDA, CDR2 SQIVND (reference sequence). The length of the CDR3 is 13 residues. The V gene lost 2 bases and the J gene lost 7 bases, with 9 bases spanning the gap. The part of the CDR3 DNA that was read is TGTGCCAGTAGTATAACTACCGGGAATGAG. It encodes CASSITTGNE. The full CDR3 is CASSITTGNEQFF.

This clone was found many times. The DNA ends 3 residues before the CDR3 does, and the rest of the CDR3 is filled in from the germline J gene. The rearrangement uses TRBV20-1 and TRBJ2-1; 7 nucleotides agree with TRBD2. V gave up 3 bases and J gave up 0 bases; unmatched junction bases: 8. In germline, CDR1 is DFQATT, CDR2 SNEGSKA (reference sequence). This CDR3 has 16 amino acids. The CDR3 DNA, read in part, is TGCAGTGCTAGCTCCATAGCGGGTAGCTCCTACAATGAG. Translated: CSASSIAGSSYNE. The whole CDR3 sequence reads CSASSIAGSSYNEQFF.

This clone was counted at least ten times. The read terminates 3 residues ahead of where the CDR3 ends, so the germline J gene completes it. The genes are TRBV18 and TRBJ2-7; 11 nucleotides agree with TRBD2. Per the germline V gene, CDR1 is KGHSH and CDR2 is LQKENI. The CDR3 consists of 15 residues. V lost 3 bases, J lost 2 bases, and 3 bases stayed unmatched. This CDR3 is CASSPTSGTPYEQYF. The DNA read from the CDR3 is TGTGCCAGCTCACCGACTAGCGGGACTCCCTACGAG.

This clone has at least ten counts. The read falls 3 residues short of the CDR3 end, and the missing part is taken from the germline J gene. The V gene is TRBV5-1, the J gene TRBJ2-6; TRBD1 agrees at 10 bases. Germline V gene sequence: CDR1 SGHRS, CDR2 YFSETQ. CDR3 length equals 16 residues. V lost 4 bases to trimming and J lost 3 bases; unmatched junction nucleotides: 4. Incomplete CDR3 DNA: TGCGCCAGCAGCCTAGGACAGGGGGTTGGGGCCAACGTC. It yields the protein CASSLGQGVGANV. The whole CDR3 sequence is CASSLGQGVGANVLTF.

This clone occurred many times. The read terminates 3 residues before the CDR3 end, so the remaining end is supplied by the germline J gene. The chain links TRBV14 to TRBJ2-1; TRBD2 matches 12 bases. V lost 0 bases, J lost 4 bases, and 13 bases stayed unmatched. This CDR3 has 20 amino acids. Germline CDR1 reads SGHDN; CDR2 reads FVKESK. The CDR3 reads CASSQDPTRLAGGIYNEQFF. The sequenced CDR3 bases are TGTGCCAGCAGCCAAGATCCTACGAGGCTAGCGGGAGGGATTTACAATGAG.

This clone was observed at least ten times. The CDR3 end lies 3 residues beyond the end of the read and is filled in from the germline J gene. V and J are TRBV7-8 and TRBJ2-1, with TRBD2 identical over 13 bases. The V gene end was trimmed by 7 bases and the J gene end by 9 bases; junction bases not matched to a gene: 18. The CDR3 loop spans 18 amino acids. The V gene's germline CDR1 is SGHVS and CDR2 FQNEAQ. CDR3 amino acids: CASNERRTSGSGSGEQFF. The DNA read from the CDR3 is TGTGCCAGCAACGAGAGGAGGACTAGCGGGAGCGGGTCTGGTGAG.

This clone has ten or more counts. Read coverage stops 3 residues before the CDR3 terminus; the germline J gene supplies the remainder. The J gene is TRBJ2-2, the V gene TRBV20-1; D ambiguous. Germline V gene data show CDR1 as DFQATT and CDR2 as SNEGSKA (reference sequence). This CDR3 has 15 residues. V was clipped by 3 bases and J by 0 bases, with 11 bases between them. The CDR3 DNA, read in part, is TGCAGTGCTAGCCCCGTGGCGGCGAACACCGGGGAG. It codes for CSASPVAANTGE. The CDR3, in full, reads CSASPVAANTGELFF.

This clone was counted many times. Coverage ceases 3 residues before the CDR3 finishes, and the germline J gene fills in the end. The chain links TRBV2 to TRBJ2-7, with a weak D call TRBD1 (6 bases). CDR3 length: 13 amino acids. Germline assignment: CDR1 SNHLY and CDR2 FYNNEI. Trimming took 6 bases from V and 6 from J, leaving 15 bases between them. CDR3: CASSNNREGEQYF. The sequenced CDR3 bases are TGTGCCAGCAGCAATAACAGGGAAGGCGAG.

This clone was seen many times. The read ends 3 residues early relative to the CDR3; the germline J gene fills the gap. V usage is TRBV5-1 and J usage is TRBJ1-5; the D is unclear. Looked up from germline, CDR1 is SGHRS and CDR2 is YFSETQ. The CDR3 extends over 15 amino acids. V was trimmed by 2 bases and J by 2 bases, leaving 11 bases between them. CDR3 DNA, as far as it was read: TGCGCCAGCAGCTTAGGAACAGACGGCAATCAGCCC. It encodes CASSLGTDGNQP. The full CDR3 sequence reads CASSLGTDGNQPQHF.

Many counts were recorded for this clone. The read finishes 3 residues shy of the CDR3 end, and the germline J gene is used to complete it. The chain has TRBV2 and TRBJ2-1; 14 bases are shared with TRBD2. The V and J ends lost 4 bases and 9 bases, in that order; junction bases with no gene match: 8. The CDR3 runs 16 residues. Looked up from germline, CDR1 is SNHLY and CDR2 is FYNNEI. The CDR3 sequence is CASSGGLAGEMVEQFF. CDR3 bases read: TGTGCCAGCAGTGGGGGACTAGCGGGAGAGATGGTTGAG.

This clone has a count of ten or more. The read finishes 3 residues shy of the CDR3 end, and the germline J gene is used to complete it. This chain links TRBV7-8 with TRBJ2-7; no reliable D call. V was clipped by 0 bases and J by 3 bases, with 6 bases between them. This CDR3 spans 13 amino acids. The germline V gene has CDR1 SGHVS and CDR2 FQNEAQ. This chain's CDR3 is CASSLAGFYEQYF. The part of the CDR3 DNA that was read is TGTGCCAGCAGCTTAGCAGGGTTCTACGAG.

This clone was counted ten times or more. Incomplete CDR3 DNA: TGTGCCAGCACCTACTCTGGAAACACC. Residues: CASTYSGNT. The complete CDR3 protein is CASTYSGNTIYF. V is TRBV2 and J is TRBJ1-3; D ambiguous. The read halts 3 residues ahead of the CDR3 end, with the missing end drawn from the germline J gene. Trimming removed 7 bases at V and 0 bases at J, with 4 bases between. CDR1 and CDR2 from the germline V gene are SNHLY and FYNNEI. The CDR3 extends over 12 amino acids.

This clone was seen repeatedly, ten times or more. The CDR3 extends 3 residues past the end of the read, so its final part is completed from the germline J gene. This sequence joins TRBV2 and TRBJ2-2; possible D gene TRBD2, 6 bases. Trimming stripped 6 bases from V and 5 bases from J, with 13 bases between. The CDR3 is made up of 14 amino acids. Germline-derived CDR1 and CDR2 are SNHLY and FYNNEI. The part of the CDR3 DNA that was read is TGTGCCAGCAGCCCCCTAGCGTTAACCGGGGAG. As protein: CASSPLALTGE. The full CDR3 is CASSPLALTGELFF.

This clone was seen repeatedly, ten times or more. The read terminates 3 residues ahead of where the CDR3 ends, so the germline J gene completes it. The J gene is TRBJ2-1, the V gene TRBV15; 13 bases agree with TRBD2. Germline CDR1 LNHNV, CDR2 YYDKDF (reference sequence). V shed 3 bases and J 2 bases; nucleotides not matched to a gene: 13. The CDR3 consists of 20 residues. CDR3 bases read: TGTGCCACCAGCAGTCAACTTGGACTAGCGGGAGAAGGAACCTACAATGAG. Protein product: CATSSQLGLAGEGTYNE. The entire CDR3 is CATSSQLGLAGEGTYNEQFF.

At least ten counts were recorded for this clone. Coverage ceases 3 residues before the CDR3 finishes, and the germline J gene fills in the end. V is TRBV5-4 and J is TRBJ2-7, with D tentatively TRBD1 (5 bases). The CDR3 has 15 amino acids. V shed 2 bases and J shed 0 bases, with 12 bases lying between them. Germline V gene sequence: CDR1 SGHNT, CDR2 YYREEE (reference sequence). CDR3 region: CASSLGAGISYEQYF. The sequenced CDR3 bases are TGTGCCAGCAGCTTAGGGGCAGGGATCTCCTACGAG.

Many counts were recorded for this clone. The read ends 3 residues early relative to the CDR3; the germline J gene fills the gap. The chain couples TRBV5-1 to TRBJ2-5; 13 bases align to TRBD2. The CDR3 is 16 residues long. V lost 4 bases, J lost 3 bases, and 6 bases stayed unmatched. Germline V gene sequence: CDR1 SGHRS, CDR2 YFSETQ. The CDR3 DNA, read in part, is TGCGCCAGCAGCCTCCTCACTAGCGGGAGGGAAGAGACC. Protein: CASSLLTSGREET. Given in full, the CDR3 is CASSLLTSGREETQYF.

This clone was counted many times. The sequenced fragment ends 3 residues before the CDR3 boundary, so the rest is inferred from the germline J gene. The chain recombines TRBV28 with TRBJ2-1; 9 bases match TRBD1. J gave up 7 bases and V 8 bases, and 12 bases lay outside the gene matches. The germline V gene encodes CDR1 MDHEN and CDR2 SYDVKM. The CDR3 loop spans 15 amino acids. The CDR3 spells CASQRIVGQGNEQFF. The part of the CDR3 DNA that was read is TGTGCCAGCCAAAGAATTGTGGGACAGGGTAATGAG.